Each of the 14 T cell receptor beta chains below was sequenced from the same sample in a study of identical twins. TCRdb re-called the 5' RACE reads through MiXCR, storing one row per CDR3 protein. The table records about 730,000 distinct CDR3 sequences, approximately 21% of them present only once. These sequences were also reported in another study, on T cells expressing NK-cell markers.

Sequenced: PBMCs. The receptors stem from a young woman in good health.

As to this clonotype: At one end, the junction sequence differs from germline, possibly due to a read error. V usage is TRBV20-1 and J usage is TRBJ2-1; TRBD1 matches 7 bases. The CDR3 extends over 11 amino acids. The germline CDR1 and CDR2 sequences are DFQATT and SNEGSKA (reference sequence). In nucleotides, the CDR3 is TGTGGGGGACAGAGACGCGATGAGCAGTTCTTC. Its protein product is CGGQRRDEQFF.

The chain is built from TRBV7-9 and TRBJ2-1; TRBD2 matches at 7 bases. The CDR3 totals 15 residues. The ends lost 6 bases at V and 7 bases at J; junction bases unmatched: 12. Per the germline V gene, CDR1 is SEHNR and CDR2 is FQNEAQ (reference sequence). The DNA of the CDR3 is TGTGCCAGCAGACCCTCCGGGACTATTCATAATGAGCAGTTCTTC. It specifies CASRPSGTIHNEQFF.

The V and J genes are TRBV25-1 and TRBJ1-1, with unresolved D. With 6 bases removed from V and 6 bases from J, the gap between germline ends came to 8 bases. The CDR3 has 11 amino acids. Germline assignment: CDR1 MGHDK and CDR2 SYGVNS. Here the CDR3 DNA reads TGTGCCAGCAGCGGAGTGTCTGAAGCTTTCTTT. Its translation is CASSGVSEAFF.

In its sample, this clonotype was seen a few times. The chain links TRBV30 to TRBJ2-1; 9 positions agree with TRBD2. This CDR3 is built from 13 residues. Germline CDR1 reads GTSNPN; CDR2 reads SVGIG (reference sequence). After removal of 4 bases from V and 5 bases from J, the junction contained 3 bases not matched to a gene. The CDR3: CAWTRLADNEQFF. The CDR3 DNA sequence: TGTGCCTGGACAAGACTAGCGGACAATGAGCAGTTCTTC.

The V gene is TRBV5-6, the J gene TRBJ2-5, with no clear D. Trimming left V 3 bases short and J 0 bases short, with 3 bases between. CDR1 and CDR2 (germline): SGHDT, YYEEEE. The CDR3 is made up of 12 amino acids. The CDR3 reads CASSSYQETQYF. In DNA, the CDR3 is TGTGCCAGCAGCTCGTACCAAGAGACCCAGTACTTC.

This clonotype has a count of ten or more. The chain links TRBV12-3 or TRBV12-4 to TRBJ2-1, with TRBD2 matching over 7 bases. Trimming at V came to 8 bases and at J to 7 bases, leaving 14 bases not matched to a gene. The CDR3 runs 15 residues. Here the CDR3 reads CASRPGRGSINEQFF. The CDR3 nucleotides are TGTGCCAGCCGACCTGGGAGGGGCTCGATTAATGAGCAGTTCTTC.

The rearrangement links TRBV5-1 to TRBJ2-1; TRBD2 matches at 9 bases. The V gene end was trimmed by 4 bases and the J gene end by 0 bases; junction bases not matched to a gene: 5. CDR1 is SGHRS, CDR2 YFSETQ, per germline. The CDR3 loop spans 16 amino acids. CDR3 coding DNA: TGCGCCAGCAGCACAAGCGGGGGGTACTCCTACAATGAGCAGTTCTTC. Translating it yields CASSTSGGYSYNEQFF.

To note about this clonotype: One junction end disagrees with the germline gene, perhaps due to a read error. This chain joins TRBV5-6 and TRBJ2-1; D might be TRBD2 (6 bases). Looked up from germline, CDR1 is SGHDT and CDR2 is YYEEEE. The CDR3 has 12 amino acids. CDR3 sequence (DNA): TGTGCCAGCAGCTTCGGGGACTCACTAGGGGACTTC. Protein sequence: CASSFGDSLGDF. Based on the CDR3 plus reference TRBV5-6 and TRBJ2-1, the full variable domain is DAGVTQSPTHLIKTRGQQVTLRCSPKSGHDTVSWYQQALGQGPQFIFQYYEEEERQRGNFPDRFSGHQFPNYSSELNVNALLLGDSALYLCASSFGDSLGDFGPGTRLTVL.

The rearrangement joins TRBV14 to TRBJ1-2; D gene unclear. This CDR3 comprises 15 residues. V was trimmed by 4 bases and J by 0 bases, leaving 12 bases between them. Germline-derived CDR1 and CDR2 are SGHDN and FVKESK. DNA of the CDR3: TGTGCCAGCAGCCCCCAAACTTCGGCTAACTATGGCTACACCTTC. It yields the protein CASSPQTSANYGYTF.

This clonotype was detected many times. The chain links TRBV20-1 to TRBJ1-2; 7 bases line up with TRBD1. The CDR3 consists of 12 residues. V shed 6 bases, J shed 7 bases, and the junction held 8 bases outside the gene matches. CDR1 is DFQATT, CDR2 SNEGSKA, per germline (reference sequence). CDR3 sequence (DNA): TGCAGTGCGCCCGACAGGGCGGGTGGCTACACCTTC. Its translation: CSAPDRAGGYTF.

There are many counts of this clonotype. J is TRBJ1-1 and V is TRBV29-1; a weak D match, TRBD1 (5 bases). CDR1 SQVTM and CDR2 ANQGSEA come from the germline V gene. The CDR3 has 9 amino acids. V was trimmed by 7 bases and J by 11 bases, leaving 11 bases between them. For the CDR3, the DNA is TGCAGCGCAGGGTCTCAGGCTTTCTTT. It translates to CSAGSQAFF. Looking up the rest from reference TRBV29-1 and TRBJ1-1 gives the full variable domain: SAVISQKPSRDICQRGTSLTIQCQVDSQVTMMFWYRQQPGQSLTLIATANQGSEATYESGFVIDKFPISRPNLTFSTLTVSNMSPEDSSIYLCSAGSQAFFGQGTRLTVV.

A few counts support this clonotype. This sequence joins TRBV15 and TRBJ2-1, with 10 positions matching TRBD2. The CDR3 sequence is 15 residues long. Germline-derived CDR1 and CDR2 are LNHNV and YYDKDF (reference sequence). J gave up 6 bases and V 5 bases, and 7 bases lay outside the gene matches. CDR3 bases: TGTGCCACCAGCCCTAGCGGGAGAGGGCTCAATGAGCAGTTCTTC. Amino acids: CATSPSGRGLNEQFF.

The chain combines TRBV27 with TRBJ2-7; D is perhaps TRBD1 (6 bases). V shed 7 bases and J shed 2 bases, with 12 bases lying between them. The germline V gene encodes CDR1 MNHEY and CDR2 SMNVEV (reference sequence). This CDR3 region has 13 residues. This chain's CDR3 is CASKETGAYEQYF. The CDR3 nucleotides read TGTGCCAGCAAAGAGACAGGAGCCTACGAGCAGTACTTC.

In its sample, this clonotype was seen a few times. V is TRBV12-3 or TRBV12-4 and J is TRBJ1-6; D ambiguous. The CDR3 covers 14 residues. V was cut by 4 bases and J by 7 bases, with 11 bases left in between. Written as DNA, the CDR3 is TGTGCCAGCAGTTCGATAAGTCGCAATTCACCCCTCCACTTT. Residues: CASSSISRNSPLHF.